The text below deals with one TCR beta chain. The antigen is undetermined. Other DNA sequences in this sample translate to the same CDR3. The data were obtained in a study of shared clonotypes between healthy human individuals. Germline CDR1 SEHNR, CDR2 FQNEAQ (reference sequence). The CDR3 sequence is 15 residues long. The junction had 6 bases not matched to a gene; V was cut back by 3 bases and J by 7 bases. Profiled with immunoSEQ multiplex PCR; TCRdb holds only in-frame clones, not every one. The sample includes 180,000 or so clones, about 93% of them seen just once. Whole-study results and caveats: The authors sampled blood alone, and tissue repertoires likely differ.

This TCR derives from a woman aged 25 to 39 in good health. This chain joins TRBV7-9 and TRBJ2-1; 10 bases are shared with TRBD2. What was sequenced was naive CD4+ T cells sorted from blood. Subset specified: CD45RA+ positively selected. The chain's CDR3 is CASSLLAGVGNEQFF. The CDR3 bases are TGTGCCAGCAGCTTGCTAGCGGGAGTAGGGAATGAGCAGTTCTTC.